This T cell receptor beta chain was retrieved from a study of cytomegalovirus exposure and HLA in healthy donors. Whole-study results and caveats: Reported results showed that the classifier diagnosed cytomegalovirus status with high specificity and sensitivity. Three chains linked to CMV were shown in vitro to be specific for CMV antigens. The study recorded about 160 TCR beta chains that were cytomegalovirus-associated.

Repertoires were generated with immunoSEQ multiplex PCR, while TCRdb's copy carries only in-frame clones and drops some. The repertoire holds fewer than 150,000 clones, with approximately 84% as singletons. This clone is a singleton in its sample. Its specificity is unknown. This CDR3 is built from 16 residues. V shed 5 bases, J shed 8 bases, and the junction held 14 bases outside the gene matches. The germline CDR1 and CDR2 sequences are SNHLY and FYNNEI. The chain combines TRBV2 with TRBJ2-2; 7 bases line up with TRBD1. The TCR sequence derives from a man aged 25 to 40 in good health and CMV-seropositive. The sample comprised PBMCs. CDR3: CASSPYRRGMAGELFF. In DNA, the CDR3 is TGTGCCAGCAGTCCCTATCGCAGGGGGATGGCGGGGGAGCTGTTTTTT.